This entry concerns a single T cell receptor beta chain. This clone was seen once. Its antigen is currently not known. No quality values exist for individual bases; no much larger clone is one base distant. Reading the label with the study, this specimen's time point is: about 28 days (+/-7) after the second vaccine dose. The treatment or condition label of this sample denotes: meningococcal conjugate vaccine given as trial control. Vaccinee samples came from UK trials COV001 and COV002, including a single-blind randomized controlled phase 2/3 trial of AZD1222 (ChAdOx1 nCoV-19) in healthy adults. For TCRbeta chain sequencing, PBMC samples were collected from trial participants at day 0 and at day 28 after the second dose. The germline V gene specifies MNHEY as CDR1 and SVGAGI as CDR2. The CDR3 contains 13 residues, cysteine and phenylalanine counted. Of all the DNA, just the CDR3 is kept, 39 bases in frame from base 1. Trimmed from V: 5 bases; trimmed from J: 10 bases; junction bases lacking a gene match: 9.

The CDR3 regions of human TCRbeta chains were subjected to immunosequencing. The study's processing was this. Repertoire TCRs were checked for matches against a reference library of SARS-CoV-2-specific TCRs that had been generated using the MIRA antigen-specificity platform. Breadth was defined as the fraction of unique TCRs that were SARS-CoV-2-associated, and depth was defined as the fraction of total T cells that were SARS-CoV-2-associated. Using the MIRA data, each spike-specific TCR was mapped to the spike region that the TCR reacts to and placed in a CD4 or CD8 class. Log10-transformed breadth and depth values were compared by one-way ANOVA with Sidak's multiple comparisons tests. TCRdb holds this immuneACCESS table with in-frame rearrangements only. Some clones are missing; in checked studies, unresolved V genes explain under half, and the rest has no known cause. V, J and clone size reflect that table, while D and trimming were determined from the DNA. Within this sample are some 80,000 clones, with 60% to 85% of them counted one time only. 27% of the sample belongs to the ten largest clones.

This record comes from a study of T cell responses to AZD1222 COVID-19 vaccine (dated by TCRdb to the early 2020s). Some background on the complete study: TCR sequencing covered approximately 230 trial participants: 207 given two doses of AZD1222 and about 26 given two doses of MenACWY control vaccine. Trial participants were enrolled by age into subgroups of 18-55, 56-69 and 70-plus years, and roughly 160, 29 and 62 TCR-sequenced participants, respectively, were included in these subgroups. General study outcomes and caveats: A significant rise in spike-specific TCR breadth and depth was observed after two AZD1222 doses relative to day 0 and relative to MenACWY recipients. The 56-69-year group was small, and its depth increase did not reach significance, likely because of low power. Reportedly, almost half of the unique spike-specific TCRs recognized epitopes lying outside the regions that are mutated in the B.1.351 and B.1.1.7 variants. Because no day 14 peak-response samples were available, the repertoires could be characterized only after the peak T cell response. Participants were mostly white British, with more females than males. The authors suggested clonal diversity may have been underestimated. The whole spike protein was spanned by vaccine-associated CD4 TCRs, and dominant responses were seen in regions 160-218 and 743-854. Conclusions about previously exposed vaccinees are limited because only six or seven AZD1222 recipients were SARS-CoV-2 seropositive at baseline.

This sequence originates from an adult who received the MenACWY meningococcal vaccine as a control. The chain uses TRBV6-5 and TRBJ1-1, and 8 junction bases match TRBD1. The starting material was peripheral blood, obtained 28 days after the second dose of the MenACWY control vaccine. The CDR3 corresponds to CASSPDRAFTAFF. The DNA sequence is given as TGTGCCAGCAGTCCGGACAGGGCTTTTACAGCTTTCTTT.